A selection of T cell receptor beta chains follows, all from one sample in a study of cytotoxic CD8 clonotypes in ibrutinib-treated CLL. TCRdb's copy holds only in-frame clones and misses some; the assay was immunoSEQ multiplex PCR. Of 250,000 to 350,000 clones listed, more than 70% are singletons. This specimen consisted of PBMCs, obtained at disease progression, from a patient treated with ibrutinib. These receptors all come from a human donor with chronic lymphocytic leukemia. CDR3s include the opening cysteine and the closing phenylalanine or tryptophan. The D gene is left open where the match is weak. Clone sizes are given selectively: once, few, many, or a class where the clone is expanded.

j_gene: TRBJ2-7
d_gene: -
abundance: -
v_gene: TRBV19
CDR3aa: CASSRLGFGNSYEQYF
CDR3nt: TGTGCCAGTAGTCGGTTAGGTTTCGGCAACTCCTACGAGCAGTACTTC

j_gene: TRBJ2-2
d_gene: -
abundance: -
v_gene: TRBV29-1
CDR3aa: CSVGRRTGELFF
CDR3nt: TGCAGCGTTGGACGAAGGACCGGGGAGCTGTTTTTT

j_gene: TRBJ2-7
d_gene: -
abundance: -
v_gene: TRBV6-1
CDR3aa: CASSDRRTHEQYF
CDR3nt: TGTGCCAGCAGTGATCGGAGGACCCACGAGCAGTACTTC

j_gene: TRBJ1-2
d_gene: TRBD1
abundance: -
v_gene: TRBV28
CDR3aa: CASSFEGQGAVDYGYTF
CDR3nt: TGTGCCAGCAGTTTTGAAGGACAGGGGGCTGTAGACTATGGCTACACCTTC

j_gene: TRBJ2-1
d_gene: -
abundance: -
v_gene: TRBV5-1
CDR3aa: CASSLPTSYNEQFF
CDR3nt: TGCGCCAGCAGCTTACCTACCTCCTACAATGAGCAGTTCTTC

j_gene: TRBJ2-1
d_gene: TRBD2
abundance: -
v_gene: TRBV7-6
CDR3aa: CASSLGGGGAISEQFF
CDR3nt: TGTGCCAGCAGCTTAGGTGGCGGGGGGGCAATTAGTGAGCAGTTCTTC

j_gene: TRBJ1-1
d_gene: -
abundance: few
v_gene: TRBV9
CDR3aa: CASSSFNYWAAGLFF
CDR3nt: TGTGCCAGCAGCTCATTTAACTATTGGGCAGCCGGGCTATTCTTT

j_gene: TRBJ2-4
d_gene: -
abundance: few
v_gene: TRBV27
CDR3aa: CASTPVAKNIQYF
CDR3nt: TGTGCCAGCACGCCAGTAGCCAAAAACATTCAGTACTTC

j_gene: TRBJ1-1
d_gene: -
abundance: -
v_gene: TRBV29-1
CDR3aa: CSVEGRQALKEAFF
CDR3nt: TGCAGCGTTGAAGGAAGACAGGCTCTAAAAGAGGCTTTCTTT

j_gene: TRBJ1-2
d_gene: -
abundance: -
v_gene: TRBV5-1
CDR3aa: CASSLVEGGAGYTF
CDR3nt: TGCGCCAGCAGCTTGGTTGAGGGTGGAGCTGGCTACACCTTC

j_gene: TRBJ1-6
d_gene: -
abundance: -
v_gene: TRBV5-4
CDR3aa: CASTEGGSPLHF
CDR3nt: TGTGCCAGCACCGAGGGGGGCTCACCCCTCCACTTT

j_gene: TRBJ2-2
d_gene: TRBD2
abundance: -
v_gene: TRBV11-3
CDR3aa: CASSSGLVGTGELFF
CDR3nt: TGTGCCAGCAGCTCGGGACTAGTGGGAACCGGGGAGCTGTTTTTT

j_gene: TRBJ2-7
d_gene: -
abundance: -
v_gene: TRBV29-1
CDR3aa: CSAVGWGAYEQYF
CDR3nt: TGCAGCGCCGTCGGTTGGGGGGCCTACGAGCAGTACTTC

j_gene: TRBJ2-6
d_gene: -
abundance: -
v_gene: TRBV5-1
CDR3aa: CASSPDSSGANVLTF
CDR3nt: TGCGCCAGCAGCCCCGACAGCTCTGGGGCCAACGTCCTGACTTTC

j_gene: TRBJ2-3
d_gene: TRBD1
abundance: -
v_gene: TRBV4-1
CDR3aa: CASSQTGSADTQYF
CDR3nt: TGCGCCAGCAGCCAGACAGGGAGCGCAGATACGCAGTATTTT

j_gene: TRBJ2-3
d_gene: TRBD2
abundance: -
v_gene: TRBV9
CDR3aa: CASSESGRAPDTQYF
CDR3nt: TGTGCCAGCAGCGAAAGCGGGAGGGCCCCAGATACGCAGTATTTT

j_gene: TRBJ2-7
d_gene: -
abundance: -
v_gene: TRBV9
CDR3aa: CASSVGGNSYEQYF
CDR3nt: TGTGCCAGCAGCGTAGGGGGAAACTCCTACGAGCAGTACTTC

j_gene: TRBJ2-1
d_gene: -
abundance: -
v_gene: TRBV5-1
CDR3aa: CASSGGVARDEQFF
CDR3nt: TGCGCCAGCAGCGGAGGGGTGGCGAGGGATGAGCAGTTCTTC

j_gene: TRBJ2-6
d_gene: -
abundance: -
v_gene: TRBV7-2
CDR3aa: CASSLVGGGAGANVLTF
CDR3nt: TGTGCCAGCAGCTTAGTGGGTGGGGGCGCTGGGGCCAACGTCCTGACTTTC

j_gene: TRBJ2-7
d_gene: -
abundance: -
v_gene: TRBV6-6
CDR3aa: CASSYGPNLSYEQYF
CDR3nt: TGTGCCAGCAGTTACGGTCCGAACCTCTCCTACGAGCAGTACTTC

j_gene: TRBJ2-5
d_gene: -
abundance: -
v_gene: TRBV4-1
CDR3aa: CASSQWAGKETQYF
CDR3nt: TGCGCCAGCAGCCAGTGGGCAGGTAAAGAGACCCAGTACTTC

j_gene: TRBJ2-1
d_gene: TRBD2
abundance: -
v_gene: TRBV6-4
CDR3aa: CASSFLAGGPGEQFF
CDR3nt: TGTGCCAGCAGCTTTCTAGCGGGAGGGCCAGGTGAGCAGTTCTTC

j_gene: TRBJ1-2
d_gene: -
abundance: -
v_gene: TRBV7-2
CDR3aa: CASSFQADGYTF
CDR3nt: TGTGCCAGCAGCTTTCAAGCGGACGGCTACACCTTC

j_gene: TRBJ2-7
d_gene: TRBD2
abundance: -
v_gene: TRBV28
CDR3aa: CASSSPSPGLATYEQYF
CDR3nt: TGTGCCAGCAGTTCCCCGTCTCCGGGACTAGCGACCTACGAGCAGTACTTC

j_gene: TRBJ2-1
d_gene: TRBD2
abundance: -
v_gene: TRBV5-1
CDR3aa: CASSLARLAGEEEQFF
CDR3nt: TGCGCCAGCAGCTTGGCCAGGCTAGCGGGGGAGGAGGAGCAGTTCTTC

j_gene: TRBJ2-6
d_gene: TRBD1
abundance: -
v_gene: TRBV4-1
CDR3aa: CASSQDGTGYSGANVLTF
CDR3nt: TGCGCCAGCAGCCAAGATGGGACAGGGTATTCTGGGGCCAACGTCCTGACTTTC

j_gene: TRBJ1-1
d_gene: -
abundance: -
v_gene: TRBV9
CDR3aa: CASSVEGTRNTEAFF
CDR3nt: TGTGCCAGCAGCGTAGAGGGGACAAGGAACACTGAAGCTTTCTTT

j_gene: TRBJ1-2
d_gene: -
abundance: few
v_gene: TRBV6-6
CDR3aa: CASSYSQGLYGYTF
CDR3nt: TGTGCCAGCAGTTACTCCCAGGGGCTCTATGGCTACACCTTC

j_gene: TRBJ1-5
d_gene: -
abundance: -
v_gene: TRBV2
CDR3aa: CASTGSDGSNQPQHF
CDR3nt: TGTGCCAGCACCGGCTCGGACGGGAGCAATCAGCCCCAGCATTTT

j_gene: TRBJ2-3
d_gene: TRBD2
abundance: -
v_gene: TRBV6-6
CDR3aa: CASTKLAGGGHTQYF
CDR3nt: TGTGCCAGCACCAAACTAGCGGGGGGAGGACATACGCAGTATTTT

j_gene: TRBJ1-6
d_gene: TRBD1
abundance: -
v_gene: TRBV6-5
CDR3aa: CASLMRTGGNSPLHF
CDR3nt: TGTGCCAGCCTAATGAGGACAGGGGGTAATTCACCCCTCCACTTT

j_gene: TRBJ1-2
d_gene: -
abundance: -
v_gene: TRBV6-1
CDR3aa: CASSETVGYGYTF
CDR3nt: TGTGCCAGCAGTGAAACAGTAGGATATGGCTACACCTTC

j_gene: TRBJ2-1
d_gene: TRBD2
abundance: -
v_gene: TRBV5-1
CDR3aa: CASSLAGGSTYNEQFF
CDR3nt: TGCGCCAGCAGCTTGGCGGGCGGGAGTACCTACAATGAGCAGTTCTTC

j_gene: TRBJ2-3
d_gene: -
abundance: once
v_gene: TRBV10-2
CDR3aa: CASSRANTDTQYF
CDR3nt: TGCGCCAGCAGCAGGGCTAACACAGATACGCAGTATTTT

j_gene: TRBJ1-1
d_gene: TRBD1
abundance: once
v_gene: TRBV27
CDR3aa: CASSVYGQGRTVVTEAFF
CDR3nt: TGTGCCAGCAGTGTATACGGACAGGGTAGAACGGTGGTCACTGAAGCTTTCTTT

j_gene: TRBJ1-2
d_gene: -
abundance: -
v_gene: TRBV7-9
CDR3aa: CASSLALIGIDYGYTF
CDR3nt: TGTGCCAGCAGCTTAGCGCTCATTGGGATTGACTATGGCTACACCTTC

j_gene: TRBJ2-3
d_gene: TRBD2
abundance: -
v_gene: TRBV4-1
CDR3aa: CASSHTSGGSDTQYF
CDR3nt: TGCGCCAGCAGCCACACTAGCGGGGGATCAGATACGCAGTATTTT

j_gene: TRBJ2-7
d_gene: TRBD1
abundance: -
v_gene: TRBV10-2
CDR3aa: CASRMTGAAYEQYF
CDR3nt: TGCGCCAGCAGGATGACAGGGGCAGCCTACGAGCAGTACTTC

j_gene: TRBJ1-2
d_gene: -
abundance: -
v_gene: TRBV29-1
CDR3aa: CSVELTGRSGYTF
CDR3nt: TGCAGCGTTGAACTGACGGGGAGGAGTGGCTACACCTTC

j_gene: TRBJ2-1
d_gene: TRBD2
abundance: few
v_gene: TRBV10-3
CDR3aa: CAISDLLAGTYNEQFF
CDR3nt: TGTGCCATCAGTGACCTTCTAGCGGGAACCTACAATGAGCAGTTCTTC

j_gene: TRBJ2-1
d_gene: TRBD2
abundance: -
v_gene: TRBV15
CDR3aa: CATSVAGRLYNEQFF
CDR3nt: TGTGCCACCAGCGTAGCGGGACGCCTTTACAATGAGCAGTTCTTC

j_gene: TRBJ2-1
d_gene: -
abundance: -
v_gene: TRBV5-1
CDR3aa: CASSFRTGDYNEQFF
CDR3nt: TGCGCCAGCAGCTTTCGGACGGGGGATTACAATGAGCAGTTCTTC

j_gene: TRBJ2-7
d_gene: -
abundance: few
v_gene: TRBV10-3
CDR3aa: CAISEWTTEQYF
CDR3nt: TGTGCCATCAGTGAGTGGACCACAGAGCAGTACTTC

j_gene: TRBJ2-5
d_gene: TRBD2
abundance: -
v_gene: TRBV18
CDR3aa: CASSSRPGGGQETQYF
CDR3nt: TGTGCCAGCTCATCAAGGCCGGGGGGTGGCCAAGAGACCCAGTACTTC

j_gene: TRBJ1-5
d_gene: -
abundance: -
v_gene: TRBV28
CDR3aa: CASSSGTDTLSQPQHF
CDR3nt: TGTGCCAGCAGTTCGGGAACGGACACCCTGAGTCAGCCCCAGCATTTT

j_gene: TRBJ2-7
d_gene: TRBD1
abundance: -
v_gene: TRBV7-9
CDR3aa: CASSQDRAFSYEQYF
CDR3nt: TGTGCCAGCAGTCAAGACAGGGCATTTTCCTACGAGCAGTACTTC